Listed below are T cell receptor beta chains from one sample, sequenced in a study of shared clonotypes between healthy human individuals. Some clones are missing from TCRdb's copy, which holds only in-frame ones; the method was immunoSEQ multiplex PCR. The data contain about 2.1 million clones, roughly 95% of them seen just once; the ten biggest clones take up more than 1.5%. The sample taken for sequencing was naive CD8+ T cells from PBMCs. The receptors here all came from a man younger than 35 in good health. Some clones in this sample may be carry-over from other donors' samples. CDR3s include the opening cysteine and the closing phenylalanine or tryptophan. The D gene is left open where the match is weak. Size is omitted from some rows. Given values are once, few, many or a class for expanded clones.

d_call | clone_size | j_call | v_call | cdr3_nt | cdr3_aa
- | - | TRBJ2-1 | TRBV19 | TGTGCCAGTAGTATTGGGCAGCCTACCTACAATGAGCAGTTCTTC | CASSIGQPTYNEQFF
- | - | TRBJ2-5 | TRBV5-4 | TGTGCCAGCCGATCGGGAGAAGAGACCCAGTACTTC | CASRSGEETQYF
TRBD2 | - | TRBJ2-1 | TRBV6-5 | TGTGCCAGCAGTTACCAACTAGCGGGACCCTACAATGAGCAGTTCTTC | CASSYQLAGPYNEQFF
- | - | TRBJ2-7 | TRBV6-1 | TGTGCCAGCAGTTTATACGGGAGCTCCTACGAGCAGTACTTC | CASSLYGSSYEQYF
TRBD2 | - | TRBJ2-1 | TRBV9 | TGTGCCAGCAGCCAGAGGACTAGCGGGAGATCCTACAATGAGCAGTTCTTC | CASSQRTSGRSYNEQFF
- | - | TRBJ2-7 | TRBV7-3 | TGTGCCAGCAGGTTGACGGGGACCTACGAGCAGTACTTC | CASRLTGTYEQYF
- | once | TRBJ2-1 | TRBV5-6 | TGTGCCAGCAGCTTCACCGGTTACAATGAGCAGTTCTTC | CASSFTGYNEQFF
TRBD1 | - | TRBJ1-4 | TRBV7-7 | TGTGCCAGCAGGAAAACAGGGGTGGGTGAAAAACTGTTTTTT | CASRKTGVGEKLFF
- | - | TRBJ2-1 | TRBV28 | TGTGCCAGCAGTTTGTCGATGAATCAACGGTCCTACAATGAGCAGTTCTTC | CASSLSMNQRSYNEQFF
- | - | TRBJ1-1 | TRBV30 | TGTGCCTGGAGTGTAAGGGTGAGGGCCGACAAGAACACTGAAGCTTTCTTT | CAWSVRVRADKNTEAFF
- | - | TRBJ2-5 | TRBV11-2 | TGTGCCAGCAGCTTATATAGGGACATGGGTTCGGCCCAGTACTTC | CASSLYRDMGSAQYF
- | - | TRBJ2-7 | TRBV5-1 | TGCGCCAGCAGCGTTTCCGTGGGGTCCGAGCAGTACTTC | CASSVSVGSEQYF
- | - | TRBJ2-7 | TRBV6-1 | TGTGCCAGCAGGGTCCGGGACACCATCTACGAGCAGTACTTC | CASRVRDTIYEQYF
TRBD2 | - | TRBJ2-7 | TRBV29-1 | TGCAGCGTTCGCGGCGACTTGGGAAGACTAGCGGGAGGCGGAGAGCAGTACTTC | CSVRGDLGRLAGGGEQYF
TRBD1 | - | TRBJ2-2 | TRBV5-8 | TGTGCCAGCAGCCACCGACAGGGGACCGGGGAGCTGTTTTTT | CASSHRQGTGELFF
TRBD1 | - | TRBJ2-7 | TRBV4-2 | TGTGCCAGCAGCCGAATCCAACAGGGGGCCTACGAGCAGTACTTC | CASSRIQQGAYEQYF
- | - | TRBJ2-7 | TRBV27 | TGTGCCAGCAGTTTTGGGGGAAGGTTGACCTACGAGCAGTACTTC | CASSFGGRLTYEQYF
- | - | TRBJ2-1 | TRBV7-2 | TGTGCCAGCAGCTTAGTCGGCCCCTACAATGAGCAGTTCTTC | CASSLVGPYNEQFF
- | - | TRBJ2-1 | TRBV11-1 | TGTGCCAGCAGCTTAGGGGTTCTCAATGAGCAGTTCTTC | CASSLGVLNEQFF
- | once | TRBJ2-1 | TRBV11-2 | TGTGCCAGCAGCTTAAGTCATGAGCAGTTCTTC | CASSLSHEQFF
- | - | TRBJ2-1 | TRBV6-5 | TGTGCCAGCAGAGCGACGACAGGCTACAATGAGCAGTTCTTC | CASRATTGYNEQFF
TRBD2 | once | TRBJ2-1 | TRBV29-1 | TGCAGCGTCCGGGGGCTAGCGGGCCCTACCTACAATGAGCAGTTCTTC | CSVRGLAGPTYNEQFF
- | - | TRBJ1-4 | TRBV4-1 | TGCGCCAGCAGCCAAGACAGGGAGAAGGAAAAACTGTTTTTT | CASSQDREKEKLFF
- | - | TRBJ2-5 | TRBV28 | TGTGCCAGCAGTATACTAGCCGTCCACCAAGAGACCCAGTACTTC | CASSILAVHQETQYF
- | few | TRBJ1-1 | TRBV27 | TGTGCCAGCAGTTTATGGTTGAACACTGAAGCTTTCTTT | CASSLWLNTEAFF
- | - | TRBJ2-1 | TRBV19 | TGTGCCAGTAGTATACGGCCGTACAATGAGCAGTTCTTC | CASSIRPYNEQFF
- | once | TRBJ2-7 | TRBV14 | TGTGCCAGCAGCCAAGTGGTAAAGGGCGAGCAGTACTTC | CASSQVVKGEQYF
- | few | TRBJ1-1 | TRBV9 | TGTGCCAGCAGCGTGGGGGCAAACACTGAAGCTTTCTTT | CASSVGANTEAFF
- | - | TRBJ1-2 | TRBV2 | TGTGCCAGCAGTGACCCCCGGGACCAGGGATCCGACTATGGCTACACCTTC | CASSDPRDQGSDYGYTF
- | - | TRBJ2-3 | TRBV27 | TGTGCCAGCCGTCCCCGTTATTCTAGCGCGCTCACAGATACGCAGTATTTT | CASRPRYSSALTDTQYF
- | - | TRBJ2-1 | TRBV7-3 | TGTGCCAGCAGCTTAGGTCCCTACTTTAACAATGAGCAGTTCTTC | CASSLGPYFNNEQFF
- | - | TRBJ2-7 | TRBV14 | TGTGCCAGCAGCCAAGATGTGGGGAGCGAGCAGTACTTC | CASSQDVGSEQYF